This T cell receptor (beta chain) emerged from a study of chemoradiotherapy in HPV16-positive cancers. About the study: Candidate HPV-specific clones and shared TCR motifs came from a couple of HPV16-positive patients.

The protocol was immunoSEQ multiplex PCR, while the TCRdb copy is restricted to in-frame clones and leaves out a portion. The repertoire consists of fewer than 9,500 clones, with roughly 84% occurring once and the leading ten covering about 3.5%. Over chemoradiotherapy, repertoires were sampled more than once. Remarks on this clone: What it binds is not known.

Study conclusions and caveats: During treatment, candidate HPV-specific clones and E7-related motifs expanded in tumor.

The TCR originated in a human donor with HPV-associated anogenital cancer. This material consisted of tumor tissue, taken from a patient who underwent chemoradiotherapy.

The CDR3 DNA reads TGTGCCAGCAGCTTAAAGGGAACAGAGACCCAGTACTTC. It yields the protein CASSLKGTETQYF. The chain is built from TRBV5-4 and TRBJ2-5; D is undetermined. Germline CDR1 reads SGHNT; CDR2 reads YYREEE (reference sequence). The CDR3 length is 13 residues. V gave up 2 bases and J gave up 4 bases, with 9 bases separating them.